A selection of T cell receptor beta chains follows, all from one sample in a study of human T cells and chemical hapten exposure. TCRdb independently ran MiXCR on the RACE reads; one entry per CDR3 protein. This table has about 250,000 distinct CDR3 sequences, about 7.7% appearing once. This sample comprised whole blood, obtained in connection with sensitization to the hapten diphenylcyclopropenone (DPC). These receptors were taken from a man between 18 and 35 years old with alopecia areata. Some clones in this sample may be carry-over from other donors' samples. The CDR3 runs from the conserved cysteine through the conserved F or W. The D gene is left open where the match is weak. Clone size is stated in some rows and not others, as once, few, many or a class when expanded.

D gene: .; J gene: TRBJ1-1; V gene: TRBV6-6; clone size: many; CDR3 protein: CAVSGSTEAFF; CDR3 DNA: TGTGCCGTTTCAGGCTCCACTGAAGCTTTCTTT
D gene: .; J gene: TRBJ1-5; V gene: TRBV7-9; clone size: few; CDR3 protein: CASSSPYSNQPQHF; CDR3 DNA: TGTGCCAGCAGCTCACCCTATAGCAATCAGCCCCAGCATTTT
D gene: .; J gene: TRBJ1-1; V gene: TRBV10-3; clone size: many; CDR3 protein: CAISESRAEAFF; CDR3 DNA: TGTGCCATCAGTGAGTCCCGGGCTGAAGCTTTCTTT
D gene: .; J gene: TRBJ1-5; V gene: TRBV6-2/TRBV6-3; clone size: .; CDR3 protein: CASSSPGQPQHF; CDR3 DNA: TGTGCCAGCAGTTCCCCCGGCCAGCCCCAGCATTTT
D gene: TRBD2; J gene: TRBJ2-1; V gene: TRBV7-3; clone size: .; CDR3 protein: CASSLRTSGVVNEQFF; CDR3 DNA: TGTGCCAGCAGCTTACGGACTAGTGGTGTGGTCAATGAGCAGTTCTTC
D gene: .; J gene: TRBJ2-2; V gene: TRBV28; clone size: .; CDR3 protein: CASSSEFAGELFF; CDR3 DNA: TGTGCCAGCAGTTCTGAATTCGCCGGGGAGCTGTTTTTT
D gene: .; J gene: TRBJ2-2; V gene: TRBV11-2; clone size: few; CDR3 protein: CASSFNRKIFTGELFF; CDR3 DNA: TGTGCCAGCAGCTTCAACCGAAAAATCTTCACCGGGGAGCTGTTTTTT
D gene: .; J gene: TRBJ2-1; V gene: TRBV11-3; clone size: many; CDR3 protein: CASSPTGTSFNEQFF; CDR3 DNA: TGTGCCAGCAGCCCAACCGGGACTTCTTTCAATGAGCAGTTCTTC
D gene: .; J gene: TRBJ1-1; V gene: TRBV5-1; clone size: .; CDR3 protein: CASSLWPNTEAFF; CDR3 DNA: TGCGCCAGCAGCTTGTGGCCCAACACTGAAGCTTTCTTT
D gene: .; J gene: TRBJ1-3; V gene: TRBV11-2; clone size: few; CDR3 protein: CASSSHQSSGNTIYF; CDR3 DNA: TGTGCCAGCAGCTCTCATCAGAGCTCTGGAAACACCATATATTTT
D gene: .; J gene: TRBJ1-3; V gene: TRBV12-3/TRBV12-4; clone size: many; CDR3 protein: CASSLRSSGNTIYF; CDR3 DNA: TGTGCCAGCAGTTTACGATCCTCTGGAAACACCATATATTTT
D gene: .; J gene: TRBJ1-2; V gene: TRBV14; clone size: many; CDR3 protein: CASSQVNYGYTF; CDR3 DNA: TGTGCCAGCAGCCAAGTTAACTATGGCTACACCTTC
D gene: .; J gene: TRBJ1-5; V gene: TRBV3-1; clone size: few; CDR3 protein: CASSQGQRQPQHF; CDR3 DNA: TGTGCCAGCAGCCAAGGCCAGCGTCAGCCCCAGCATTTT
D gene: .; J gene: TRBJ1-6; V gene: TRBV6-1; clone size: .; CDR3 protein: CASSVGADRNSPLHF; CDR3 DNA: TGTGCCAGCAGTGTGGGGGCTGACAGAAATTCACCCCTCCACTTT
D gene: .; J gene: TRBJ1-4; V gene: TRBV20-1; clone size: many; CDR3 protein: CSARPEGVVGEKLFF; CDR3 DNA: TGCAGTGCTAGACCTGAAGGTGTCGTGGGGGAAAAACTGTTTTTT
D gene: .; J gene: TRBJ2-7; V gene: TRBV7-9; clone size: few; CDR3 protein: CASSSGEETYEQYF; CDR3 DNA: TGTGCCAGCAGCTCAGGGGAAGAAACCTACGAGCAGTACTTC
D gene: TRBD1; J gene: TRBJ2-3; V gene: TRBV28; clone size: many; CDR3 protein: CASSPPGQYTDTQYF; CDR3 DNA: TGTGCCAGCAGTCCCCCGGGACAGTACACAGATACGCAGTATTTT
D gene: .; J gene: TRBJ1-5; V gene: TRBV6-1; clone size: few; CDR3 protein: CASSERDGLEPQHF; CDR3 DNA: TGTGCCAGCAGTGAAAGAGATGGGCTCGAGCCCCAGCATTTT
D gene: TRBD1; J gene: TRBJ1-2; V gene: TRBV28; clone size: few; CDR3 protein: CASSDRGRINYGYTF; CDR3 DNA: TGTGCCAGCAGTGACAGGGGCCGGATTAACTATGGCTACACCTTC
D gene: .; J gene: TRBJ2-7; V gene: TRBV4-2; clone size: .; CDR3 protein: CASSPDPGSYEQYF; CDR3 DNA: TGTGCCAGCAGCCCAGACCCGGGGTCGTACGAGCAGTACTTC
D gene: .; J gene: TRBJ2-3; V gene: TRBV6-5; clone size: many; CDR3 protein: CASKGRRTDTQYF; CDR3 DNA: TGTGCCAGCAAGGGACGAAGGACAGATACGCAGTATTTT
D gene: .; J gene: TRBJ1-2; V gene: TRBV29-1; clone size: many; CDR3 protein: CSVSPIRGYTF; CDR3 DNA: TGCAGCGTTTCCCCAATAAGAGGCTACACCTTC
D gene: .; J gene: TRBJ2-7; V gene: TRBV6-1; clone size: few; CDR3 protein: CASSEEDTHYEQYF; CDR3 DNA: TGTGCCAGCAGTGAAGAGGACACACACTACGAGCAGTACTTC
D gene: .; J gene: TRBJ1-6; V gene: TRBV7-2; clone size: few; CDR3 protein: CASSFPVDTSLHF; CDR3 DNA: TGTGCCAGCAGCTTCCCAGTGGACACTTCCCTCCACTTT
D gene: TRBD1; J gene: TRBJ1-2; V gene: TRBV4-2; clone size: few; CDR3 protein: CASSQETGGFGYTF; CDR3 DNA: TGTGCCAGCAGCCAGGAGACAGGGGGCTTTGGCTACACCTTC
D gene: .; J gene: TRBJ2-4; V gene: TRBV7-2; clone size: few; CDR3 protein: CASSLIGGATKNIQYF; CDR3 DNA: TGTGCCAGCAGCTTAATTGGGGGCGCGACCAAAAACATTCAGTACTTC
D gene: .; J gene: TRBJ2-3; V gene: TRBV6-5; clone size: few; CDR3 protein: CASSYEGVWGTDTQYF; CDR3 DNA: TGTGCCAGCAGTTACGAAGGAGTCTGGGGCACAGATACGCAGTATTTT
D gene: TRBD1; J gene: TRBJ1-3; V gene: TRBV7-9; clone size: .; CDR3 protein: CASSLVDRAGNTIYF; CDR3 DNA: TGTGCCAGCAGCTTAGTGGACAGGGCAGGAAACACCATATATTTT
D gene: TRBD1; J gene: TRBJ2-1; V gene: TRBV10-3; clone size: .; CDR3 protein: CAISESGQGLSDEQFF; CDR3 DNA: TGTGCCATCAGTGAGTCGGGACAGGGGTTGAGCGATGAGCAGTTCTTC
D gene: TRBD1; J gene: TRBJ1-1; V gene: TRBV14; clone size: .; CDR3 protein: CASSRTGGRMNTEAFF; CDR3 DNA: TGTGCCAGCAGCCGGACAGGGGGCAGGATGAACACTGAAGCTTTCTTT
D gene: TRBD2; J gene: TRBJ2-3; V gene: TRBV7-2; clone size: .; CDR3 protein: CASRPENRDYFTDTQYF; CDR3 DNA: TGTGCCAGCAGACCCGAGAACCGGGACTACTTCACAGATACGCAGTATTTT
D gene: .; J gene: TRBJ1-6; V gene: TRBV5-4; clone size: few; CDR3 protein: CASSLSGSYNSPLHF; CDR3 DNA: TGTGCCAGCAGCTTGAGTGGCTCCTATAATTCACCCCTCCACTTT
D gene: .; J gene: TRBJ2-7; V gene: TRBV3-1; clone size: few; CDR3 protein: CASSQGRLEQYF; CDR3 DNA: TGTGCCAGCAGCCAAGGCCGCCTCGAGCAGTACTTC
D gene: .; J gene: TRBJ1-1; V gene: TRBV7-2; clone size: few; CDR3 protein: CASSLGNFRTEAFF; CDR3 DNA: TGTGCCAGCAGCTTAGGAAACTTCCGGACTGAAGCTTTCTTT
D gene: .; J gene: TRBJ2-7; V gene: TRBV28; clone size: few; CDR3 protein: CASTLLGGREEQYF; CDR3 DNA: TGTGCCAGCACCCTTCTCGGTGGCAGGGAGGAGCAGTACTTC
D gene: .; J gene: TRBJ1-1; V gene: TRBV12-3/TRBV12-4; clone size: few; CDR3 protein: CASSFMGAAEAFF; CDR3 DNA: TGTGCCAGCAGTTTTATGGGGGCCGCTGAAGCTTTCTTT
D gene: TRBD1; J gene: TRBJ2-7; V gene: TRBV5-5; clone size: many; CDR3 protein: CASSFAGGEQYF; CDR3 DNA: TGTGCCAGCAGCTTTGCAGGGGGCGAGCAGTACTTC
D gene: .; J gene: TRBJ1-1; V gene: TRBV20-1; clone size: few; CDR3 protein: CSARDEATRIF; CDR3 DNA: TGCAGTGCTAGAGATGAGGCCACAAGAATCTTT
D gene: .; J gene: TRBJ2-4; V gene: TRBV7-9; clone size: few; CDR3 protein: CASSPVLGAVAKNIQYF; CDR3 DNA: TGTGCCAGCAGTCCCGTCCTAGGGGCCGTGGCCAAAAACATTCAGTACTTC
D gene: TRBD2; J gene: TRBJ2-2; V gene: TRBV5-1; clone size: .; CDR3 protein: CASSPQGLAGSYTGELFF; CDR3 DNA: TGCGCCAGCAGCCCCCAGGGCCTAGCGGGGAGTTACACCGGGGAGCTGTTTTTT
D gene: TRBD1; J gene: TRBJ1-2; V gene: TRBV5-1; clone size: .; CDR3 protein: CASSRADRAYGYTF; CDR3 DNA: TGCGCCAGCAGCCGGGCGGACAGGGCGTATGGCTACACCTTC
D gene: .; J gene: TRBJ2-2; V gene: TRBV10-2; clone size: few; CDR3 protein: CASTKGGTTNTGELFF; CDR3 DNA: TGCGCCAGCACAAAGGGAGGGACAACTAACACCGGGGAGCTGTTTTTT
D gene: TRBD1; J gene: TRBJ2-7; V gene: TRBV10-3; clone size: .; CDR3 protein: CAISGGDRGHEQYF; CDR3 DNA: TGTGCCATCAGTGGAGGGGACAGGGGCCACGAGCAGTACTTC
D gene: .; J gene: TRBJ2-6; V gene: TRBV20-1; clone size: .; CDR3 protein: CSASWPGRMVGANVLTF; CDR3 DNA: TGCAGTGCTTCATGGCCAGGAAGAATGGTTGGGGCCAACGTCCTGACTTTC
D gene: .; J gene: TRBJ2-5; V gene: TRBV7-2; clone size: few; CDR3 protein: CASSRSLMETQYF; CDR3 DNA: TGTGCCAGCAGCCGCAGTTTGATGGAGACCCAGTACTTC